Sequencing of this TCR beta chain was carried out in a study of CD8 T cells in ankylosing spondylitis. The study, taken as a whole, reports: Researchers reportedly found disease-linked clones significantly enriched in matched ankylosing spondylitis synovial fluid. About 8 highly homologous variants made up a TCR beta motif, and this motif appeared characteristic of ankylosing spondylitis blood.

This CDR3 has 20 residues. V shed 4 bases and J 3 bases; nucleotides not matched to a gene: 16. Germline V gene data show CDR1 as SGDLS and CDR2 as YYNGEE. Ten or more counts support this clonotype. Its antigen is still unknown. Library preparation for TCR beta used quantitative 5'-RACE with molecular barcodes. Each CDR3 protein is one row after TCRdb ran MiXCR on the 5' RACE reads. The sample has fewer than 450,000 distinct CDR3 sequences; about 15% are singletons. Sequencing was carried out using blood, either unsorted or a sorted T cell fraction (not recorded which). This clonotype was obtained from a male donor with ankylosing spondylitis. The V gene is TRBV9, the J gene TRBJ2-5; 15 bases fit TRBD2. CDR3: CASSLSTGTSGRLPEETQYF. The CDR3 DNA reads TGTGCCAGCAGCCTCTCTACGGGGACTAGCGGGAGGTTGCCCGAAGAGACCCAGTACTTC.